This T cell receptor beta chain was sequenced during a study of T cells in Graves' hyperthyroidism and ophthalmopathy (dated by TCRdb to between 2018 and 2021). The study in broad terms: Peripheral blood was collected at initial diagnosis, before any treatment. The roughly 94 discovery patients were randomly split 7:3 into training and test sets. Prospective prediction of ophthalmopathy was tested in an independent validation cohort consisting of some 18 hyperthyroidism patients and 17 patients who later progressed to ophthalmopathy. Once sampling was done, hyperthyroidism patients were given methimazole at a starting dose of 30 mg daily, whereas ophthalmopathy patients were given high-dose intravenous methylprednisolone. In addition, the study compared T-cell repertoires in thyroid tissue and in blood from five to seven Graves' hyperthyroidism patients. According to the paper, TCR Vbeta CDR3 sequencing was carried out on some 130 peripheral blood samples, which came from some 41 ophthalmopathy, under 85 hyperthyroidism and roughly 17 progressor patients. A discovery cohort of around 98 patients, roughly 45 with Graves' ophthalmopathy and about 60 with stable Graves' hyperthyroidism, was used to find distinguishing TCR V-J signatures.

The TCR beta CDR3 regions were amplified from RNA transcripts. The first round of RT-PCR for the TCR CDR3 was performed with the HTBI primer set and the Qiagen OneStep RT-PCR kit. Libraries were constructed in a second round of multiplex PCR, after which size selection and purification were performed. The libraries were sequenced on an Illumina HiSeq2000 using paired-end 100 bp reads. The paper's processing steps were these. Raw data were processed with SOAPnuke, discarding reads with adapters, uncalled bases, mean Phred below 15, or no exact constant-primer or identifier match. COPE v1.2.5 was used to merge high-quality paired reads, and clonotypes were defined as unique nucleotide sequences. MiTCR v1.1 was used to align the clonotypes against IMGT TRBV, TRBD and TRBJ reference segments. The analysis included only V-J combinations with a frequency above 0.0001, which together covered approximately 99% of the repertoires. A TCS score was defined as the ratio of F50 (clonal expansion) to E x V (chaos), with BLOSUM62-based TCRdist applied between CDR3 peptides within each V-J. Welch's t-statistics and random forest reduced some 510 V-J features to 10 to 15, which were used in a naive Bayes classifier (R e1071). The public reads were quality trimmed at Q25 with fastp and then assembled into clones with MiXCR by TCRdb, keeping productive beta chains. Every CDR3 protein is listed once, alongside the most common genes and DNA of its rows. It is TCRdb's table, rather than the study itself, that gives the V and J calls and clone size. Recorded for this sample are roughly 500,000 distinct CDR3 sequences; roughly 16% of them occurred a single time. The ten largest clones represent approximately 30% of the sample.

From its cysteine to its phenylalanine, the CDR3 spans 13 amino acids. Only CDR3 DNA is held: 39 bases, read in frame from base 1. Trimming removed 1 base from V and 7 bases from J, leaving 8 bases between the germline ends. CDR1 and CDR2 are read off the germline V gene as MNHNS and SASEGT. In the ophthalmopathy patients, disease was moderately to severely active, with a Clinical Activity Score of 3 or more, a NOSPECS grade of 4 or more, and a duration of less than 3 months. Any patient with an uncontrolled infection, another autoimmune disease, pregnancy or lactation was excluded. Diagnoses were established on the basis of clinical symptoms, serum thyroxine and TRAb, thyroid ultrasound, and orbital computed tomography. PBMCs were separated from under 11 ml of fresh peripheral blood using Ficoll-Paque density gradient centrifugation. Total RNA was extracted with Trizol reagent, and quality was checked on an Agilent 2100 Bioanalyzer.

Note on this clonotype: Its binding antigen is unknown. No clone much larger than this one lies a single base away; base qualities are absent.

Overall study results and their limits: A 13 V-J signature model separated ophthalmopathy from stable hyperthyroidism, with around 90% sensitivity and 81.08% specificity in cross-validation and 80%/75% in testing. Sample size was not statistically predetermined, and blinding of investigators to group allocation was not performed. Most expanded thyroid clonotypes (frequency above 0.001) were also found in blood, which suggests that blood repertoires may mirror thyroid immune responses. During validation, the model predicted progression to ophthalmopathy a median of roughly 7.1 months ahead of onset, with 60% to 71% sensitivity and more than 72% specificity.

The clonotype was recovered from a woman aged 25 to 39 with Graves' ophthalmopathy. The specimen was blood. The rearranged chain carries TRBV6-1 and TRBJ1-5; no D gene is confidently identified. The CDR3: CASSEEGTQPQHF. The DNA sequence is given as TGTGCCAGCAGTGAAGAGGGAACCCAGCCCCAGCATTTT.